The present entry profiles one T cell receptor beta chain with its context. Clones were sequenced by immunoSEQ multiplex PCR, and TCRdb holds only the in-frame ones, with some missing. Among 250,000 or so clones, about 87% were seen once, and the ten largest hold about 5.9%. The CDR3 covers 13 residues. The J segment lost 3 bases and the V segment lost 5 bases, leaving 2 bases of the junction unmatched. The germline V gene encodes CDR1 SEHNR and CDR2 FQNEAQ (reference sequence). This specimen belongs to a study of blood T cell repertoires in COVID-19. Study background: Samples representing acute and convalescent COVID-19 were sourced from the United States, Italy and Spain. T cells, B-cell-depleted T cells, or PBMCs provided the cDNA or gDNA that served as material.

The receptor comes from a woman in her 30s with COVID-19, enrolled during active disease. The sample comprised peripheral blood. The V call is TRBV7-9, the J call TRBJ1-2; 8 nucleotides agree with TRBD1. The chain's CDR3 is CASSADRDYGYTF. The CDR3 DNA reads TGTGCCAGCAGCGCGGACAGGGACTATGGCTACACCTTC.